This is a list of T cell receptor beta chains from one sample in a study of blood T cell repertoires in COVID-19. The repertoire was sequenced with immunoSEQ multiplex PCR; TCRdb's copy has only in-frame clones and lacks some. The table lists roughly 260,000 clones, roughly 90% of them singletons, with approximately 3.7% in the top ten. The specimen was peripheral blood. The source is a man aged 60 to 75 who had recovered from COVID-19. The CDR3 runs from the conserved cysteine through the conserved F or W. The D gene is left open where the match is weak. Clone size is not always given. Where it is, it says once, few, many or a class for expanded clones.

J gene | V gene | D gene | clone size | CDR3 DNA | CDR3 protein
TRBJ2-7 | TRBV7-2 | - | - | TGTGCCAGCAGCTTAGCGGGGGGGCGGTACGAGCAGTACTTC | CASSLAGGRYEQYF
TRBJ1-3 | TRBV5-1 | - | - | TGCGCCAGCAGCTTGGAACCTTACACTGGAAACACCATATATTTT | CASSLEPYTGNTIYF
TRBJ1-5 | TRBV25-1 | - | once | TGTGCCAGCAGTGAAGGGCAGTATAGCAATCAGCCCCAGCATTTT | CASSEGQYSNQPQHF
TRBJ1-6 | TRBV7-9 | TRBD1 | - | TGTGCCAGCAGCTTAGGGACAGGGGGCGATTCACCCCTCCACTTT | CASSLGTGGDSPLHF
TRBJ2-1 | TRBV5-4 | - | - | TGTGCCAGCAGCTCGCCTTCCGTGGGGGGGGCGTACAATGAGCAGTTCTTC | CASSSPSVGGAYNEQFF
TRBJ2-3 | TRBV5-4 | - | - | TGTGCCAGCAGCTCCCCCCGCCAGGGACTCACAGATACGCAGTATTTT | CASSSPRQGLTDTQYF
TRBJ2-7 | TRBV6-5 | - | once | TGTGCCAGCTCTTATAGCAGGGTTTACGAGCAGTACTTC | CASSYSRVYEQYF
TRBJ1-1 | TRBV30 | - | - | TGTGCCTGGTGTATGGGAGGAGGGACTGAAGCTTTCTTT | CAWCMGGGTEAFF
TRBJ1-1 | TRBV6-5 | TRBD1 | - | TGTGCCAGCAAGAAGGGACAGGGGAAGGACACTGAAGCTTTCTTT | CASKKGQGKDTEAFF
TRBJ1-2 | TRBV6-4 | TRBD1 | - | TGTGCCAGCAACAGGGGTCCGGGCTATGGCTACACCTTC | CASNRGPGYGYTF
TRBJ2-1 | TRBV7-7 | TRBD1 | - | TGTGCTAGCAGCTTAGTAACAGGGGGCGCTTATTCCGATGAGCAGTTCTTC | CASSLVTGGAYSDEQFF